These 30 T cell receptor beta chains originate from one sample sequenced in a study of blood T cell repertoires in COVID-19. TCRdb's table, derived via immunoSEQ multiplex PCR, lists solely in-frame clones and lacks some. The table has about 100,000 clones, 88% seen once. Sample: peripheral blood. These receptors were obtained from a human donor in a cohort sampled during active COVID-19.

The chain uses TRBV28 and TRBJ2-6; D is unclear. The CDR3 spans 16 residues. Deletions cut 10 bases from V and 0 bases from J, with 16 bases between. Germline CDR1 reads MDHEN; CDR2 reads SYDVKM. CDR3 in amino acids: CATNGVGVSGANVLTF. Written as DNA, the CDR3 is TGTGCCACCAACGGCGTAGGAGTCTCTGGGGCCAACGTCCTGACTTTC.

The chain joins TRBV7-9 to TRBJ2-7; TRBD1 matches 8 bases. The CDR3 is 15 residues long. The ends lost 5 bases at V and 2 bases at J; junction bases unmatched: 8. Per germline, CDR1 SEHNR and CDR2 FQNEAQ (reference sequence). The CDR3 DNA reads TGTGCCAGCAGCCCAAGGACAGGGTTAACCTACGAGCAGTACTTC. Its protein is CASSPRTGLTYEQYF.

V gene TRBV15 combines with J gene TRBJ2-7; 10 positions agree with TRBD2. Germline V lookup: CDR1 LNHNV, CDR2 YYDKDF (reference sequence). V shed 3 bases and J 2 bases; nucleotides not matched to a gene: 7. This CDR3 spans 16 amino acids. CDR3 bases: TGTGCCACCAGCAGGGCAACTAGCGGGGCAACCTACGAGCAGTACTTC. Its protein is CATSRATSGATYEQYF.

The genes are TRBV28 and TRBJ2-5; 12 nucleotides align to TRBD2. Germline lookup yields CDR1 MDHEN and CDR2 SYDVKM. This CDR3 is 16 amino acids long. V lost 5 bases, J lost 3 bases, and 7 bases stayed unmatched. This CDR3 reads CASSQRLAGVEETQYF. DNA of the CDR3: TGTGCCAGCAGTCAAAGACTAGCGGGAGTTGAAGAGACCCAGTACTTC. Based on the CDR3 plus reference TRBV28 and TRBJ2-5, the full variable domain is DVKVTQSSRYLVKRTGEKVFLECVQDMDHENMFWYRQDPGLGLRLIYFSYDVKMKEKGDIPEGYSVSREKKERFSLILESASTNQTSMYLCASSQRLAGVEETQYFGPGTRLLVL.

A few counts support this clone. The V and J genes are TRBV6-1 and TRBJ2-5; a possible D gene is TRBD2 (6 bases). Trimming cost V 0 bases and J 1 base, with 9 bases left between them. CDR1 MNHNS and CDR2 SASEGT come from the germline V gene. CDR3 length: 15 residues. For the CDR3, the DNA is TGTGCCAGCAGTGAAGCGGGGGGAAGCCAAGAGACCCAGTACTTC. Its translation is CASSEAGGSQETQYF.

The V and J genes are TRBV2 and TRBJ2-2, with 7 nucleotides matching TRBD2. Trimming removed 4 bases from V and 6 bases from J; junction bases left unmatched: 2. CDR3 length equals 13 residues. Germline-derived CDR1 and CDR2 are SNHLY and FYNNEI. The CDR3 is CASSVRGAGELFF. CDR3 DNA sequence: TGTGCCAGCAGTGTACGGGGGGCCGGGGAGCTGTTTTTT.

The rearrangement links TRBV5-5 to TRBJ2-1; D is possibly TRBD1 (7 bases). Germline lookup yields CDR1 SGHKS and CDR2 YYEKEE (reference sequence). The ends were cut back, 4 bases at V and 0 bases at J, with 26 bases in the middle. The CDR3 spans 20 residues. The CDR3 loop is CASSHSWQGGQLFSYNEQFF. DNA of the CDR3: TGTGCCAGCAGCCATTCATGGCAGGGGGGTCAGCTTTTCTCCTACAATGAGCAGTTCTTC.

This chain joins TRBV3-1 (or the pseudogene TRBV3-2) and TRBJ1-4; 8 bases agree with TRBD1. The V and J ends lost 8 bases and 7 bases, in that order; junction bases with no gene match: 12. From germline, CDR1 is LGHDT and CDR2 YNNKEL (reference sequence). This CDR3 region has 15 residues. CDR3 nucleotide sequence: TGTGCCAGCTCAGCCTACGACAGGGGAGGTGAAAAACTGTTTTTT. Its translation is CASSAYDRGGEKLFF.

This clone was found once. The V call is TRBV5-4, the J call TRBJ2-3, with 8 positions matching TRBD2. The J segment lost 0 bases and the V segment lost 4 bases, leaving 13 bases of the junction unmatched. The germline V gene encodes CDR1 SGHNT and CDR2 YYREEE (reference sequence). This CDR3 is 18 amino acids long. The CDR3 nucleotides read TGTGCCAGCAGCCGGGGGGGCCGCGGGACGGTTAGCACAGATACGCAGTATTTT. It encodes CASSRGGRGTVSTDTQYF. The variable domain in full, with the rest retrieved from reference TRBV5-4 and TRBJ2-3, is ETGVTQSPTHLIKTRGQQVTLRCSSQSGHNTVSWYQQALGQGPQFIFQYYREEENGRGNFPPRFSGLQFPNYSSELNVNALELDDSALYLCASSRGGRGTVSTDTQYFGPGTRLTVL.

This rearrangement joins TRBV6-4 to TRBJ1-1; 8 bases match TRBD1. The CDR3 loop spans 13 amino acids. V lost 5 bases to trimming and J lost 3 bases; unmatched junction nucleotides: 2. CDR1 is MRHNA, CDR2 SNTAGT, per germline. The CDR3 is CASSPGGHTEAFF. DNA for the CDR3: TGTGCCAGCAGTCCAGGGGGCCACACTGAAGCTTTCTTT.

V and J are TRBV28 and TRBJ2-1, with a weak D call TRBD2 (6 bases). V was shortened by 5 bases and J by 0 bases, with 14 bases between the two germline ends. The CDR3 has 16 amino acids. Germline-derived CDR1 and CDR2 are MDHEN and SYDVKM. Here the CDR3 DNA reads TGTGCCAGCAGTAGATCTAGCGCCCTCTCCTACAATGAGCAGTTCTTC. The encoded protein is CASSRSSALSYNEQFF.

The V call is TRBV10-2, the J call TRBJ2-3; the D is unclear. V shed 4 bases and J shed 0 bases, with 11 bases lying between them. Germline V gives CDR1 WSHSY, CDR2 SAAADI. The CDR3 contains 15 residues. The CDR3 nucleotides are TGCGCCAGCAGTGCGAGCAAGCCTAGCACAGATACGCAGTATTTT. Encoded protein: CASSASKPSTDTQYF.

CDR3 residues: CASSLSHLSGNTIYF. CDR3 sequence (DNA): TGTGCCAGCAGTTTATCACACCTCTCTGGAAACACCATATATTTT. This chain links TRBV28 with TRBJ1-3; D ambiguous. The CDR3 length is 15 residues. V dropped 1 base and J dropped 0 bases, with 7 bases sitting between them. CDR1 and CDR2 (germline): MDHEN, SYDVKM. Full variable domain (remainder filled in from reference TRBV28 and TRBJ1-3): DVKVTQSSRYLVKRTGEKVFLECVQDMDHENMFWYRQDPGLGLRLIYFSYDVKMKEKGDIPEGYSVSREKKERFSLILESASTNQTSMYLCASSLSHLSGNTIYFGEGSWLTVV.

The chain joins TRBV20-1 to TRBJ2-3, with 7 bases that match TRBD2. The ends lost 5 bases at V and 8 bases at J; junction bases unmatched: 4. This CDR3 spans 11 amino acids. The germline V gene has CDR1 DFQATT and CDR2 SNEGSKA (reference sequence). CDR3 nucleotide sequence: TGCAGTGCTGAAATAGCGGGTACGCAGTATTTT. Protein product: CSAEIAGTQYF.

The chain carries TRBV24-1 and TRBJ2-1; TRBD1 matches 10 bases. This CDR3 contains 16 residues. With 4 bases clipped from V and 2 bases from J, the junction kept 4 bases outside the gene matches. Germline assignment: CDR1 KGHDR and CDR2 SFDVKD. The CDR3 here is CATSDLDRGPYNEQFF. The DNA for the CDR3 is TGTGCCACCAGTGACCTAGACAGGGGGCCCTACAATGAGCAGTTCTTC.

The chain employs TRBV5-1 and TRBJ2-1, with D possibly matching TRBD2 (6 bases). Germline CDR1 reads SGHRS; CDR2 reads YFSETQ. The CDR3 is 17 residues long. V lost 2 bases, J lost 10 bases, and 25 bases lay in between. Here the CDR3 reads CASSFSATSSALLEQFF. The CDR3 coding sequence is TGCGCCAGCAGCTTTTCCGCGACCTCTAGCGCATTGTTGGAGCAGTTCTTC.

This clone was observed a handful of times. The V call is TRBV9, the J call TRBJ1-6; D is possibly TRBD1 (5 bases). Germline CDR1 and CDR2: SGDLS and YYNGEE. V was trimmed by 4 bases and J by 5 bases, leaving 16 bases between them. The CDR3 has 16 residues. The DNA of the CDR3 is TGTGCCAGCAGCCCGCGAGGTCAGGGTAATAATTCACCCCTCCACTTT. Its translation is CASSPRGQGNNSPLHF.

CDR3: CASSSSGSETGELFF. The DNA for the CDR3 is TGTGCCAGCAGTTCCAGCGGGAGTGAGACCGGGGAGCTGTTTTTT. This sequence joins TRBV6-2 or TRBV6-3 and TRBJ2-2; 8 bases map to TRBD2. Looked up from germline, CDR1 is MNHEY and CDR2 is SVGEGT. CDR3 size: 15 residues. Germline trimming cut 4 bases from V and 5 bases from J; bases unmatched to any gene: 6.

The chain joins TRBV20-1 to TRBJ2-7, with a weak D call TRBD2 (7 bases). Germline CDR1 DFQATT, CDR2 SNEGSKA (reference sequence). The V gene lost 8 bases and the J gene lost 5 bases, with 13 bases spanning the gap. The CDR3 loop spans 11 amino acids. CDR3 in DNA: TGCAGTTCGGGGAGGGGGGACGAGCAGTACTTC. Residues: CSSGRGDEQYF.

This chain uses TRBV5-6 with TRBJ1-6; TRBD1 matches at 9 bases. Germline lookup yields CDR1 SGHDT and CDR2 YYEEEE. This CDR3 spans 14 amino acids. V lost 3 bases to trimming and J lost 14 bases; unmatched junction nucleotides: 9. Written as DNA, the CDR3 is TGTGCCAGCAGCTCCACAGGGGGCTTAGAGGCCCTCCACTTT. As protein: CASSSTGGLEALHF.

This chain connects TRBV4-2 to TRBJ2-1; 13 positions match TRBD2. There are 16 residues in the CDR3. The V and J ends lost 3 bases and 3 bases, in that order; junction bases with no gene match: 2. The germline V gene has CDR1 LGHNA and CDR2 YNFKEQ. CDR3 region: CASSQGLAGIYNEQFF. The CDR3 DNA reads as TGTGCCAGCAGCCAGGGACTAGCGGGGATCTACAATGAGCAGTTCTTC.

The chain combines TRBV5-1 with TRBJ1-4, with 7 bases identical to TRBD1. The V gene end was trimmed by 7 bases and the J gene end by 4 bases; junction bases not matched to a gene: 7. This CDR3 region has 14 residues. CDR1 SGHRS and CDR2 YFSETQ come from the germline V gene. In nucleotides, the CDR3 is TGCGCCAGCGCCTGGACAGGTTTTAATGAAAAACTGTTTTTT. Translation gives CASAWTGFNEKLFF.

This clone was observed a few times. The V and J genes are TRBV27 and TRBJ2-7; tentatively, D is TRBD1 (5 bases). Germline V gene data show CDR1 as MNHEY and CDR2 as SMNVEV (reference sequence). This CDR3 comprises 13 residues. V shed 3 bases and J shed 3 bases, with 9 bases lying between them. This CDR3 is CASSLSQGYEQYF. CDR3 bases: TGTGCCAGCAGTTTGAGCCAGGGCTACGAGCAGTACTTC.

This CDR3 is CASSSMSGRWNTGELFF. The DNA for the CDR3 is TGTGCCAGCAGCTCCATGAGCGGGAGGTGGAACACCGGGGAGCTGTTTTTT. This chain uses TRBV7-2 with TRBJ2-2; 9 bases fit TRBD2. This CDR3 spans 17 amino acids. CDR1 is SGHTA and CDR2 is FQGNSA in the germline V gene. V lost 4 bases, J lost 1 base, and 7 bases stayed unmatched.

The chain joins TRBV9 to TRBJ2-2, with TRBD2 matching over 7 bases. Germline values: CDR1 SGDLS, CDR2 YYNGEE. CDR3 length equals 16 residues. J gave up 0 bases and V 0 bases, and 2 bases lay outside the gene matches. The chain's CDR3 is CASSVASGANTGELFF. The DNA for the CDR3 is TGTGCCAGCAGCGTAGCTAGCGGAGCGAACACCGGGGAGCTGTTTTTT. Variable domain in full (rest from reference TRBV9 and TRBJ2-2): DSGVTQTPKHLITATGQRVTLRCSPRSGDLSVYWYQQSLDQGLQFLIQYYNGEERAKGNILERFSAQQFPDLHSELNLSSLELGDSALYFCASSVASGANTGELFFGEGSRLTVL.

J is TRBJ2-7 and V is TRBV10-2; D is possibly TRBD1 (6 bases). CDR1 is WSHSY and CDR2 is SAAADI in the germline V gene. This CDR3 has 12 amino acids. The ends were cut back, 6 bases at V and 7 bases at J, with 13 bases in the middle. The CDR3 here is CASRQGSGEQYF. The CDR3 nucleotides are TGCGCCAGCAGACAGGGTTCGGGGGAGCAGTACTTC.

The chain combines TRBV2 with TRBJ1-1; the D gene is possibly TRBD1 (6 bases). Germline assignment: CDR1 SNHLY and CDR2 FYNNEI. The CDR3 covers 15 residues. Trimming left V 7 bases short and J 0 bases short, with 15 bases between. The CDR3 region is CASNFRQDMNTEAFF. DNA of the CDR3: TGTGCCAGCAACTTCAGACAGGATATGAACACTGAAGCTTTCTTT. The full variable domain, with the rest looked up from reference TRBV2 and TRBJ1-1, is EPEVTQTPSHQVTQMGQEVILRCVPISNHLYFYWYRQILGQKVEFLVSFYNNEISEKSEIFDDQFSVERPDGSNFTLKIRSTKLEDSAMYFCASNFRQDMNTEAFFGQGTRLTVV.

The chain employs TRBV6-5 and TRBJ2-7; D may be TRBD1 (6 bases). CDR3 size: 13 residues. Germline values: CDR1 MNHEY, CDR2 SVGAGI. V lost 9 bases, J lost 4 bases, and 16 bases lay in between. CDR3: CASRIGQQYEQYF. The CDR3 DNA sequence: TGTGCCAGTAGGATCGGACAGCAGTACGAGCAGTACTTC.

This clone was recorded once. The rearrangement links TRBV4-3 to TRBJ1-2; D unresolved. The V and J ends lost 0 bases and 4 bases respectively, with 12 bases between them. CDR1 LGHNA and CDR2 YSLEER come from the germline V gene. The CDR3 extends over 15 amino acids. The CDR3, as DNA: TGCGCCAGCAGCCAAGATTTAATGGCCATCTATGGCTACACCTTC. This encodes CASSQDLMAIYGYTF.

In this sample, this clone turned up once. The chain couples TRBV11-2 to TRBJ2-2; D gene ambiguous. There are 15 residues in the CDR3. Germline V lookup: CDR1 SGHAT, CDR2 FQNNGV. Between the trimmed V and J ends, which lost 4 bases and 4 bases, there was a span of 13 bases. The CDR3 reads CASSYQMLSTGELFF. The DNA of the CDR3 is TGTGCCAGCAGCTATCAGATGCTTTCCACCGGGGAGCTGTTTTTT.